The 9 T cell receptor beta chains presented below share a single source sample, sequenced in a study of cytomegalovirus exposure and HLA in healthy donors. PCR involved 60 Vbeta and 13 Jbeta primers. TCRdb keeps only in-frame clones here, not all; method: immunoSEQ multiplex PCR. Counted here are around 180,000 clones, approximately 80% occurring once; the ten biggest clones make up 1.2%. The source material was PBMCs. The source is a boy aged 2 to 10 in good health and CMV-seronegative.

A word on this clone: The junction shows a germline mismatch at one end, possibly a read error. The chain combines TRBV28 with TRBJ2-7, with D uncertain. The CDR3 is 12 residues long. Looked up from germline, CDR1 is MDHEN and CDR2 is SYDVKM. The CDR3 DNA is TGTGCCAGCAGTTGGGCCGTGGGCGAGCAGCACTTC. It codes for CASSWAVGEQHF. Together with reference TRBV28 and TRBJ2-7, the CDR3 gives the full variable domain: DVKVTQSSRYLVKRTGEKVFLECVQDMDHENMFWYRQDPGLGLRLIYFSYDVKMKEKGDIPEGYSVSREKKERFSLILESASTNQTSMYLCASSWAVGEQHFGPGTRLTVT.

The chain carries TRBV4-3 and TRBJ1-2; D not certain. The CDR3 has 13 residues. The germline gives CDR1 LGHNA, CDR2 YSLEER. The V end was cut by 1 base, the J end by 8 bases, with 11 bases between. The CDR3 loop reads CASSQVPLRGYTF. CDR3 coding DNA: TGCGCCAGCAGCCAAGTCCCATTGAGGGGCTACACCTTC.

The gene calls are TRBV4-1 and TRBJ1-1; the match to TRBD1 covers 7 bases. The CDR3 covers 18 residues. Germline V CDR1 and CDR2: MGHRA, YSYEKL. Losses at the gene ends were 4 bases for V and 4 bases for J; bases not matched to a gene: 18. CDR3 nucleotide sequence: TGCGCCAGCAGCCCTCAGCCCCTCGACAGGGAGGTTGCCACTGAAGCTTTCTTT. This sequence encodes CASSPQPLDREVATEAFF.

This chain connects TRBV7-9 to TRBJ2-2; the match to TRBD2 covers 9 bases. Trimming cost V 10 bases and J 4 bases; bases outside gene matches: 4. Germline V lookup: CDR1 SEHNR, CDR2 FQNEAQ (reference sequence). The CDR3 has 13 residues. The CDR3 sequence is CATGGGATGELFF. The CDR3 coding sequence is TGTGCCACAGGCGGGGGGGCCACCGGGGAGCTGTTTTTT.

This clone was detected only a few times. CDR3 residues: CASSPGLAGSYEQYF. As DNA, the CDR3 is TGCGCCAGCAGCCCCGGACTAGCGGGCTCCTACGAGCAGTACTTC. The J gene is TRBJ2-7, the V gene TRBV5-1; 11 positions agree with TRBD2. Germline V gives CDR1 SGHRS, CDR2 YFSETQ. With 4 bases clipped from V and 0 bases from J, the junction kept 3 bases outside the gene matches. The CDR3 contains 15 residues.

The CDR3 nucleotides read TGTGCCAGCAGTGAAGGAGCGAGCGGGAGCACAGATACGCAGTATTTT. Protein: CASSEGASGSTDTQYF. V usage is TRBV6-1 and J usage is TRBJ2-3; possible D gene TRBD2, 6 bases. V gave up 1 base and J gave up 0 bases, with 11 bases separating them. CDR3 length equals 16 residues. Germline assignment: CDR1 MNHNS and CDR2 SASEGT.

This chain links TRBV30 with TRBJ1-1, with D possibly TRBD1 on 5 matching bases. Germline CDR1 reads GTSNPN; CDR2 reads SVGIG (reference sequence). There are 19 residues in the CDR3. V lost 0 bases, J lost 5 bases, and 28 bases lay in between. CDR3 DNA sequence: TGTGCCTGGAGTGTAACCCGTTTCGGTGGTGGTTGGGGCAAAACTGAAGCTTTCTTT. Its translation: CAWSVTRFGGGWGKTEAFF.

The chain uses TRBV28 and TRBJ1-3, with D possibly matching TRBD1 (6 bases). Germline assignment: CDR1 MDHEN and CDR2 SYDVKM. Trimming removed 7 bases at V and 0 bases at J, with 16 bases between. The CDR3 is 16 residues long. CDR3 in amino acids: CASNSQGPYSGNTIYF. In nucleotides, the CDR3 is TGTGCCAGCAATTCCCAGGGGCCATACTCTGGAAACACCATATATTTT.

The V and J genes are TRBV4-1 and TRBJ1-1; 8 positions match TRBD1. The junction had 9 bases not matched to a gene; V was cut back by 7 bases and J by 5 bases. CDR1 is MGHRA, CDR2 YSYEKL, per germline. This CDR3 contains 14 residues. DNA of the CDR3: TGCGCCAGCACCCCGGACAGGGTCGAAACTGAAGCTTTCTTT. Protein sequence: CASTPDRVETEAFF.